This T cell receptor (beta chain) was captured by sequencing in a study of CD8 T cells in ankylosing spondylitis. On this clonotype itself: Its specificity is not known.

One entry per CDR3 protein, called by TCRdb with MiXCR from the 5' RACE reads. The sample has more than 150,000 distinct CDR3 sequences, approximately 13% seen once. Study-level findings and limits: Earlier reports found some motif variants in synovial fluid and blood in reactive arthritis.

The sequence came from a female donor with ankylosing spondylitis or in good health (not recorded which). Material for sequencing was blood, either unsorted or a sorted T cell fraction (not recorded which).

CDR3 protein: CSAVLPGVSSYEQYF. The DNA of the CDR3 is TGCAGCGCCGTCCTGCCGGGGGTAAGCTCCTACGAGCAGTACTTC. This chain connects TRBV20-1 to TRBJ2-7, with D maybe TRBD2 (6 bases). Germline lookup yields CDR1 DFQATT and CDR2 SNEGSKA (reference sequence). This CDR3 has 15 amino acids.